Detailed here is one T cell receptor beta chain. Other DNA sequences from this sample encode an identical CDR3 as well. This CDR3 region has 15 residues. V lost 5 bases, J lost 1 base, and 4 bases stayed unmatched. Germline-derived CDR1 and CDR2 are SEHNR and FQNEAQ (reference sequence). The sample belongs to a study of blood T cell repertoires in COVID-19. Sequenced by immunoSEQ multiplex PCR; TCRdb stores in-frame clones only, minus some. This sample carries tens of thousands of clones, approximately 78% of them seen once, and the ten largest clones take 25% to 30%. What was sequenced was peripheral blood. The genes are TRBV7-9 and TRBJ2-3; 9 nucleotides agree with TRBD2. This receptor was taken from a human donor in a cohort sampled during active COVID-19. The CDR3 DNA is TGTGCCAGCAGCCCCAGGACTAGCGGCACAGATACGCAGTATTTT. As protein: CASSPRTSGTDTQYF. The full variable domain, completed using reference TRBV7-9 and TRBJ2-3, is DTGVSQNPRHKITKRGQNVTFRCDPISEHNRLYWYRQTLGQGPEFLTYFQNEAQLEKSRLLSDRFSAERPKGSFSTLEIQRTEQGDSAMYLCASSPRTSGTDTQYFGPGTRLTVL.